This T cell receptor (beta chain) appears in the sequencing data of a study of PD-L1 blockade in urothelial cancer. Measured with immunoSEQ multiplex PCR; TCRdb has only the in-frame clones, and not every one. Here the sample spans some 48,000 clones, approximately 80% being singletons. The time point was: peripheral blood 6 weeks after treatment start. The trim removed 5 bases at V and 4 bases at J, leaving 9 bases unmatched. Germline lookup yields CDR1 LNHDA and CDR2 SQIVND (reference sequence). CDR3 size: 15 residues. This sequence was found in a man between 65 and 85 years old with urothelial cancer. The sequences come from PBMCs, collected around atezolizumab (anti-PD-L1) treatment. This chain connects TRBV19 to TRBJ1-1; 8 bases agree with TRBD1. The CDR3 coding sequence is TGTGCCAGTAGTCACGGACAGGGATTGGGCACTGAAGCTTTCTTT. It codes for CASSHGQGLGTEAFF.